This TCR beta chain was retrieved from a study of tumor-infiltrating lymphocytes in glioblastoma multiforme. General study points: The TCR and somatic mutation analysis included just one glioblastoma patient. No surface-marker sorting into functional T cell subtypes was done.

Per the germline V gene, CDR1 is SGHAT and CDR2 is FQNNGV. V was pared by 3 bases and J by 3 bases, with 4 bases of the junction left unmatched. The CDR3 spans 14 residues. Regarding this clonotype: What it binds is unknown.

Multiple V-beta primers and a C-beta primer amplified TCRB from RNA. Input was approximately 0.5 ug total RNA, reverse-transcribed with a C-beta primer. No unique molecular identifiers were described for these TCRB libraries. TCRdb independently ran MiXCR on the multiplex PCR reads; one entry per CDR3 protein. The sample lists 12,000 to 15,000 distinct CDR3 sequences, about 69% occurring once. Material for sequencing was brain tumor tissue. This clonotype was obtained from a male donor with glioblastoma. J is TRBJ2-5 and V is TRBV11-2; 7 bases match TRBD2. CDR3 sequence reads: CASSFFRGEETQYF. For the CDR3, the DNA is TGTGCCAGCAGCTTTTTTCGGGGGGAAGAGACCCAGTACTTC.